Below are 13 T cell receptor beta chains sequenced from a single sample in a study of vaccination effects on CD4 cells after COVID-19. Prior to sequencing, the ViraFEST assay stimulated PBMC with viral peptide pools, which expanded the antigen-specific CD4+ T cells. It was after more than 8 days of culture that CD4+ T cells were isolated. None of the vaccinated had previously contracted SARS-CoV-2, and their nucleocapsid antibodies tested negative. Their specific antigens are unknown. The table came from immunoSEQ multiplex PCR; TCRdb's copy has only in-frame clones and leaves some out. Of 40,000 to 45,000 clones in the sample, approximately 70% are singletons; the top ten hold 26%. The sample was CD4+ T cells from PBMCs cultured with HCoV-OC43 spike peptides, taken before COVID-19 vaccination. Subset described: HCoV-OC43 spike overlapping peptide pool stimulation. All receptors come from a human donor who received a COVID-19 vaccine.

This chain uses TRBV7-9 with TRBJ1-4, with 7 bases fitting TRBD1. V lost 5 bases, J lost 11 bases, and 8 bases stayed unmatched. The CDR3 runs to 13 residues. Looked up from germline, CDR1 is SEHNR and CDR2 is FQNEAQ (reference sequence). CDR3 DNA: TGTGCCAGCAGCCAAAATCAGGGGGAGAAACTGTTTTTT. Translated: CASSQNQGEKLFF.

The chain has TRBV28 and TRBJ1-5, with D maybe TRBD1 (5 bases). This CDR3 spans 14 amino acids. The germline CDR1 and CDR2 sequences are MDHEN and SYDVKM. The V end lost 6 bases, the J end lost 6 bases, and 15 bases lay between the germline ends. DNA of the CDR3: TGTGCCAGCAGCCAAGGGGATTGGAGTCAGCCCCAGCATTTT. Its protein is CASSQGDWSQPQHF.

The chain recombines TRBV10-3 with TRBJ2-3, with 10 positions matching TRBD2. The CDR3 has 14 amino acids. In germline, CDR1 is ENHRY, CDR2 SYGVKD. V dropped 8 bases and J dropped 3; count of bases not matched to a gene: 5. CDR3 in DNA: TGTGCCATCTCTAGCGGGAGTGGAACAGATACGCAGTATTTT. This gives the protein CAISSGSGTDTQYF.

A few counts support this clone. V is TRBV7-9 and J is TRBJ2-3; D gene unclear. The CDR3 totals 12 residues. The V and J ends lost 5 bases and 4 bases respectively, with 7 bases between them. The germline V gene has CDR1 SEHNR and CDR2 FQNEAQ (reference sequence). The CDR3 bases are TGTGCCAGCAGCCCGCAACCAGATACGCAGTATTTT. Translating it yields CASSPQPDTQYF.

The V call is TRBV5-1, the J call TRBJ2-7, with D tentatively TRBD1 (6 bases). Germline-derived CDR1 and CDR2 are SGHRS and YFSETQ. The CDR3 is 14 amino acids. V was cut by 0 bases and J by 1 base, with 8 bases left in between. The CDR3 DNA reads TGCGCCAGCAGCTTGGTAGGGACATCCTACGAGCAGTACTTC. Amino acid sequence: CASSLVGTSYEQYF.

This chain connects TRBV28 to TRBJ2-1; weak D call: TRBD2 (6 bases). Germline V gives CDR1 MDHEN, CDR2 SYDVKM. Trimming removed 1 base at V and 4 bases at J, with 14 bases between. This CDR3 is 16 amino acids long. The CDR3 loop is CASSLSGWRGYNEQFF. CDR3 coding DNA: TGTGCCAGCAGTTTATCAGGTTGGAGGGGTTACAATGAGCAGTTCTTC.

The rearrangement joins TRBV5-1 to TRBJ1-2, with D hard to call. The CDR3 sequence is 16 residues long. The germline V and J ends were trimmed by 0 bases and 4 bases, with 16 bases remaining between them. From germline, CDR1 is SGHRS and CDR2 YFSETQ. CDR3 region: CASSLAGRTATYGYTF. As DNA, the CDR3 is TGCGCCAGCAGCTTGGCCGGGAGGACCGCCACCTATGGCTACACCTTC.

The V and J genes are TRBV7-2 and TRBJ2-7, with TRBD2 identical over 9 bases. Germline CDR1 and CDR2: SGHTA and FQGNSA. Trimming cost V 1 base and J 4 bases; bases outside gene matches: 5. The CDR3 extends over 15 amino acids. CDR3 protein: CASSLVLAGNYEQYF. CDR3 bases: TGTGCCAGCAGCTTAGTACTAGCGGGTAATTACGAGCAGTACTTC.

The chain is built from TRBV5-1 and TRBJ2-2; D not resolved. This CDR3 spans 13 amino acids. The germline V and J ends were trimmed by 4 bases and 6 bases, with 10 bases remaining between them. Germline values: CDR1 SGHRS, CDR2 YFSETQ. The CDR3 reads CASSGTTPGELFF. The DNA of the CDR3 is TGCGCCAGCAGCGGAACAACACCCGGGGAGCTGTTTTTT.

The gene calls are TRBV4-1 and TRBJ1-2, with no clear D. Trimming cost V 0 bases and J 3 bases, with 8 bases left between them. The germline gives CDR1 MGHRA, CDR2 YSYEKL. The CDR3 sequence is 14 residues long. The CDR3 region is CASSQESRDYGYTF. In DNA form, the CDR3 reads TGCGCCAGCAGCCAAGAGTCACGCGACTATGGCTACACCTTC.

J is TRBJ1-5 and V is TRBV19; 11 nucleotides match TRBD1. The germline CDR1 and CDR2 sequences are LNHDA and SQIVND (reference sequence). V dropped 3 bases and J dropped 9; count of bases not matched to a gene: 10. The CDR3 loop spans 16 amino acids. CDR3 DNA: TGTGCCAGTAGTATCTCCGGGACAGGGGGAAATTGGCCCCAGCATTTT. Amino acid sequence: CASSISGTGGNWPQHF.

This clone has just a few counts. The rearrangement uses TRBV27 and TRBJ1-1; D ambiguous. Trimming pared 2 bases from V and 3 bases from J, leaving 7 bases between. The CDR3 spans 13 residues. Germline-derived CDR1 and CDR2 are MNHEY and SMNVEV (reference sequence). CDR3 DNA sequence: TGTGCCAGCAGTTTAAGGCGGCACACTGAAGCTTTCTTT. This codes for CASSLRRHTEAFF.

The chain couples TRBV10-3 to TRBJ1-2, with no clear D. CDR3 size: 11 residues. Trimming cost V 5 bases and J 4 bases, with 5 bases left between them. CDR1 is ENHRY and CDR2 is SYGVKD in the germline V gene. Here the CDR3 DNA reads TGTGCCATCAGTAGCGCCTATGGCTACACCTTC. This sequence encodes CAISSAYGYTF.